This T cell receptor beta chain came from a study of blood T cell repertoires in COVID-19. As for the study in general: Whether acute or convalescent, the COVID-19 samples came from the United States, Italy and Spain.

Trimming took off 0 bases at V and 8 bases at J, with 14 bases between the two ends. Germline V lookup: CDR1 SGDLS, CDR2 YYNGEE. The CDR3 is 15 amino acids. Repertoires were generated with immunoSEQ multiplex PCR, while TCRdb's copy carries only in-frame clones and drops some. The sample has some 250,000 clones, roughly 86% seen once. Participant age was roughly 18 to 90 years, and participants resided in 24 US areas. The receptor comes from a woman in her thirties with acute COVID-19. Sequenced input: PBMCs or T cells enriched from blood (not recorded which). V and J are TRBV9 and TRBJ1-4, with D unclear. Written as DNA, the CDR3 is TGTGCCAGCAGCGTAGGGGCCGTCCTTGGGGAAAAACTGTTTTTT. Protein sequence: CASSVGAVLGEKLFF.